The 23 T cell receptor beta chains below come from one sample, sequenced in a study of blood T cell repertoires in COVID-19. TCRdb's copy holds only in-frame clones and misses some; the assay was immunoSEQ multiplex PCR. The sample carries approximately 180,000 clones, roughly 86% recorded once. Sequencing was performed on peripheral blood. The source of these receptors is a man aged 40-49 years with active or convalescent COVID-19.

The chain links TRBV5-6 to TRBJ1-4; possibly TRBD1 for D (6 bases). Trimming took 4 bases from V and 1 from J, leaving 11 bases between them. The CDR3 has 15 residues. Germline V CDR1 and CDR2: SGHDT, YYEEEE. The CDR3: CASSPRTVTNEKLFF. CDR3 DNA: TGTGCCAGCAGCCCACGGACAGTAACTAATGAAAAACTGTTTTTT.

Comment on this clone: Compared with germline, one end of the junction differs, possibly owing to a read error. The chain is built from TRBV6-1 and TRBJ1-2, with 12 positions matching TRBD1. Germline CDR1 and CDR2: MNHNS and SASEGT. The CDR3 sequence is 14 residues long. The CDR3 nucleotides are TGTGCCAGCAGTGAAGAGGGGACAGGGGGCGAAAAAGACTTC. Its protein product is CASSEEGTGGEKDF.

The chain links TRBV29-1 to TRBJ2-2, with D possibly TRBD2 on 6 matching bases. Per germline, CDR1 SQVTM and CDR2 ANQGSEA. The CDR3 has 15 amino acids. V lost 7 bases and J lost 3, with 18 bases in between. The CDR3 DNA is TGCAGCGCTTCCGGGACGGACTACTACACCGGGGAGCTGTTTTTT. The encoded protein is CSASGTDYYTGELFF.

This clone was found once. The V gene is TRBV6-5, the J gene TRBJ2-4; 11 bases align to TRBD1. From germline, CDR1 is MNHEY and CDR2 SVGAGI. The CDR3 has 16 residues. After removal of 2 bases from V and 0 bases from J, the junction contained 0 bases not matched to a gene. The CDR3 DNA follows: TGTGCCAGCAGTTACGGGACAGGGGGAGCCAAAAACATTCAGTACTTC. Translation: CASSYGTGGAKNIQYF.

This clone was seen a single time. The CDR3: CAWSDPGGFHGYTF. The CDR3 nucleotides read TGTGCCTGGAGTGACCCGGGGGGTTTCCATGGCTACACCTTC. The chain has TRBV30 and TRBJ1-2, with TRBD1 as a possible D gene (5 bases). CDR1 and CDR2 from the germline V gene are GTSNPN and SVGIG (reference sequence). The CDR3 extends over 14 amino acids. With 1 base removed from V and 6 bases from J, the gap between germline ends came to 15 bases.

This chain connects TRBV30 to TRBJ1-6; TRBD1 aligns across 9 bases. Germline V gene data show CDR1 as GTSNPN and CDR2 as SVGIG (reference sequence). The J segment lost 9 bases and the V segment lost 3 bases, leaving 6 bases of the junction unmatched. The CDR3 sequence is 14 residues long. The CDR3 DNA follows: TGTGCCTGGAGCCCGGGACAGGGAAGTTCACCCCTCCACTTT. Protein product: CAWSPGQGSSPLHF.

V and J are TRBV7-9 and TRBJ2-7, with D possibly TRBD1 on 6 matching bases. This CDR3 comprises 12 residues. V lost 5 bases and J lost 3, with 8 bases in between. CDR1 is SEHNR, CDR2 FQNEAQ, per germline (reference sequence). The DNA of the CDR3 is TGTGCCAGCAGCAAGGGGGACTACGAGCAGTACTTC. Its protein product is CASSKGDYEQYF.

The chain links TRBV11-1 to TRBJ2-1; D possibly corresponds to TRBD2 (5 bases). Germline V gene lookup returns CDR1 SGHAT and CDR2 FQDESV (reference sequence). There are 13 residues in the CDR3. The ends were cut back, 0 bases at V and 8 bases at J, with 8 bases in the middle. The DNA for the CDR3 is TGTGCCAGCAGCTTAGCCGGGGTCGATGAGCAGTTCTTC. Translation: CASSLAGVDEQFF.

This clone appeared a single time. The rearrangement joins TRBV28 to TRBJ2-5; 7 positions agree with TRBD2. J lost 5 bases, V lost 5 bases, and 17 bases had no gene match. The CDR3 has 17 residues. Looked up from germline, CDR1 is MDHEN and CDR2 is SYDVKM. The CDR3 bases are TGTGCCAGCAGTCCCCACCACGGGAGGCCTAATCAGGAGACCCAGTACTTC. It translates to CASSPHHGRPNQETQYF.

As for this clone: No DNA is shown, since the ends of the CDR3 on it are uncertain; the CDR3 is the one TCRdb lists. The genes are TRBV21-1 and TRBJ2-7; the D segment call TRBD1 is taken from the table without a DNA check. TRBV21-1 is marked as a pseudogene. The CDR3 spans 15 amino acids, including both terminal residues. CDR3 residues: CASSKVGGGTYEQYF.

CDR3 sequence: CASSVGTSGSETQYF. The CDR3 bases are TGTGCCAGCAGCGTCGGGACTAGCGGCTCCGAGACCCAGTACTTC. The rearrangement joins TRBV9 to TRBJ2-5; 11 bases match TRBD2. Trimming removed 2 bases from V and 5 bases from J; junction bases left unmatched: 5. The CDR3 loop spans 15 amino acids. Germline CDR1 reads SGDLS; CDR2 reads YYNGEE.

The CDR3 here is CSISQGSFGYTF. Written as DNA, the CDR3 is TGCAGCATCTCACAGGGTTCTTTTGGCTACACCTTC. The J gene is TRBJ1-2, the V gene TRBV29-1; tentatively, D is TRBD1 (6 bases). Germline lookup yields CDR1 SQVTM and CDR2 ANQGSEA. The CDR3 sequence is 12 residues long. The V gene lost 8 bases and the J gene lost 7 bases, with 17 bases spanning the gap.

This clone appeared a single time. The CDR3 sequence is CASSVAATGGPRSTIYF. DNA for the CDR3: TGTGCCAGCAGCGTAGCTGCGACAGGGGGCCCCCGAAGCACCATATATTTT. The rearrangement uses TRBV9 and TRBJ1-3, with 10 nucleotides matching TRBD1. CDR3 size: 17 residues. The V segment lost 0 bases and the J segment 9 bases; nucleotides outside the gene matches: 12. Germline V gene lookup returns CDR1 SGDLS and CDR2 YYNGEE.

J is TRBJ1-5 and V is TRBV4-2, with 8 bases lining up with TRBD1. The V gene end was trimmed by 3 bases and the J gene end by 2 bases; junction bases not matched to a gene: 6. The germline V gene encodes CDR1 LGHNA and CDR2 YNFKEQ. CDR3 length equals 16 residues. CDR3 nucleotide sequence: TGTGCCAGCAGCCAGATCGACAGGGGAGGCAATCAGCCCCAGCATTTT. It yields the protein CASSQIDRGGNQPQHF.

The chain has TRBV5-4 and TRBJ2-3, with TRBD2 as a possible D gene (6 bases). This CDR3 contains 16 residues. Germline V gives CDR1 SGHNT, CDR2 YYREEE (reference sequence). V lost 0 bases and J lost 0, with 11 bases in between. This CDR3 reads CASSLEPGTSTDTQYF. The CDR3 nucleotides are TGTGCCAGCAGCTTGGAACCGGGGACTAGCACAGATACGCAGTATTTT.

The chain recombines TRBV4-2 with TRBJ1-1; D is undetermined. V lost 0 bases and J 3 bases, leaving 11 bases between the germline ends. The CDR3 totals 15 residues. Germline CDR1 is LGHNA and CDR2 is YNFKEQ. This CDR3 is CASSQDFTQYTEAFF. Here the CDR3 DNA reads TGTGCCAGCAGCCAAGATTTTACACAATACACTGAAGCTTTCTTT.

Only a few counts were recorded for this clone. V and J are TRBV2 and TRBJ1-1, with 7 bases that match TRBD1. The CDR3 extends over 16 amino acids. The ends lost 3 bases at V and 0 bases at J; junction bases unmatched: 7. Germline V gene data show CDR1 as SNHLY and CDR2 as FYNNEI. The CDR3 DNA reads TGTGCCAGCAGTGAGAAGGGGGCGGACATGAACACTGAAGCTTTCTTT. Residues: CASSEKGADMNTEAFF.

The rearrangement links TRBV4-3 to TRBJ1-2, with D possibly TRBD1 on 5 matching bases. Trimming stripped 0 bases from V and 4 bases from J, with 12 bases between. The CDR3 is 15 amino acids. The germline CDR1 and CDR2 sequences are LGHNA and YSLEER. The CDR3 reads CASSQDRGYIYGYTF. The DNA of the CDR3 is TGCGCCAGCAGCCAAGATAGGGGCTACATCTATGGCTACACCTTC.

This sequence joins TRBV28 and TRBJ1-2; TRBD1 matches 8 bases. The trim removed 5 bases at V and 4 bases at J, leaving 0 bases unmatched. CDR3 length: 12 residues. Germline-derived CDR1 and CDR2 are MDHEN and SYDVKM. Here the CDR3 DNA reads TGTGCCAGCAGTCAGGGGGCCTATGGCTACACCTTC. Translating it yields CASSQGAYGYTF.

This chain connects TRBV9 to TRBJ1-1; D is unresolved. The germline V gene encodes CDR1 SGDLS and CDR2 YYNGEE. The CDR3 extends over 12 amino acids. V was cut by 4 bases and J by 2 bases, with 6 bases left in between. CDR3 DNA sequence: TGTGCCAGCAGCCCGCTAAACACTGAAGCTTTCTTT. Translated: CASSPLNTEAFF.

The chain combines TRBV24-1 with TRBJ2-5; 10 bases match TRBD2. Germline CDR1 KGHDR, CDR2 SFDVKD. Unmatched junction bases numbered 10, after V lost 5 bases and J lost 2 bases. The CDR3 contains 17 residues. This CDR3 reads CATSVLAGGPRQETQYF. The CDR3 nucleotides read TGTGCCACCAGTGTTTTAGCGGGGGGTCCCCGGCAAGAGACCCAGTACTTC.

This chain uses TRBV5-1 with TRBJ2-6; a weak D match, TRBD1 (6 bases). CDR1 is SGHRS, CDR2 YFSETQ, per germline. Between the trimmed V and J ends, which lost 0 bases and 0 bases, there was a span of 10 bases. The CDR3 spans 17 residues. CDR3 residues: CASSLGQGYSGANVLTF. DNA of the CDR3: TGCGCCAGCAGCTTGGGGCAGGGGTACTCTGGGGCCAACGTCCTGACTTTC.

The genes are TRBV9 and TRBJ1-2; a weak D match, TRBD1 (6 bases). Germline CDR1 reads SGDLS; CDR2 reads YYNGEE. V was cut by 2 bases and J by 4 bases, with 12 bases left in between. The CDR3 loop spans 14 amino acids. The CDR3 DNA follows: TGTGCCAGCAGCGTGACCTGGACAGCCTATGGCTACACCTTC. It yields the protein CASSVTWTAYGYTF.